A selection of T cell receptor beta chains follows, all from one sample in a study of blood T cell repertoires in COVID-19. Repertoires were generated with immunoSEQ multiplex PCR, while TCRdb's copy carries only in-frame clones and drops some. Among around 470,000 clones, roughly nine tenths were seen once, and the ten largest hold around 0.9%. Specimen: peripheral blood. These receptors came from a young man with COVID-19, enrolled during active disease. Both conserved end residues are part of each CDR3. The order of the fields is V gene, D gene, J gene, clone size, CDR3 protein, CDR3 DNA. A D gene is named only where the DNA matches it firmly. Size is omitted from some rows. Given values are once, few, many or a class for expanded clones.

>TRBV9|TRBD2|TRBJ2-2|NA
CASSVASGWKGELFF
TGTGCCAGCAGCGTCGCTAGCGGTTGGAAGGGGGAGCTGTTTTTT
>TRBV20-1|NA|TRBJ2-5|NA
CSAKERETQYF
TGCAGTGCTAAGGAGCGGGAGACCCAGTACTTC
>TRBV2|TRBD1|TRBJ1-2|NA
CASSSGTGNPGYTF
TGTGCCAGCAGTAGCGGGACAGGGAACCCTGGCTACACCTTC
>TRBV5-1|TRBD1|TRBJ1-1|NA
CASSYKTGGYTEAFF
TGCGCCAGCAGCTACAAGACAGGGGGATACACTGAAGCTTTCTTT
>TRBV5-1|TRBD2|TRBJ2-2|NA
CASSSRTSGGSRELFF
TGCGCCAGCAGCTCGAGGACTAGCGGGGGTAGCAGGGAGCTGTTTTTT
>TRBV11-3|NA|TRBJ2-1|NA
CASSLGGLNEQFF
TGTGCCAGCAGCTTAGGGGGCCTCAATGAGCAGTTCTTC
>TRBV3-1/TRBV3-2|NA|TRBJ2-1|NA
CASSRGGTSYNEQFF
TGTGCCAGCAGCCGAGGAGGGACCTCCTACAATGAGCAGTTCTTC
>TRBV7-9|NA|TRBJ1-1|NA
CASNDLGQKAFF
TGTGCCAGCAACGACCTGGGGCAGAAAGCTTTCTTT
>TRBV5-1|TRBD1|TRBJ1-1|NA
CASSGGQRNTEAFF
TGCGCCAGCAGCGGGGGACAGAGAAACACTGAAGCTTTCTTT
>TRBV4-1|NA|TRBJ2-2|NA
CASSRSGGPYTGELFF
TGCGCCAGCAGCCGTTCCGGGGGGCCGTACACCGGGGAGCTGTTTTTT
>TRBV19|TRBD2|TRBJ2-2|NA
CASSMGTRGAGELFF
TGTGCCAGTAGTATGGGGACTAGGGGGGCCGGGGAGCTGTTTTTT
>TRBV5-6|TRBD1|TRBJ2-1|NA
CASSASPGQGINEQFF
TGTGCCAGCAGCGCCTCCCCGGGACAGGGAATAAATGAGCAGTTCTTC
>TRBV6-5|NA|TRBJ2-1|NA
CASSYSGQGSYEQFF
TGTGCCAGCAGTTACTCAGGGCAGGGTAGTTATGAGCAGTTCTTC
>TRBV19|NA|TRBJ2-7|once
CASSYREFYEQYF
TGTGCCAGTAGTTACAGGGAGTTCTACGAGCAGTACTTC
>TRBV6-5|TRBD2|TRBJ2-1|NA
CASSYSGRSYNEQFF
TGTGCCAGCAGTTATAGCGGGAGATCGTACAATGAGCAGTTCTTC
>TRBV12-5|TRBD1|TRBJ2-1|NA
CASGLSGQGAGEQFF
TGTGCTAGTGGTTTGAGCGGTCAGGGGGCAGGTGAGCAGTTCTTC
>TRBV29-1|TRBD1|TRBJ2-7|NA
CSVQNRDRFYEQYF
TGCAGCGTTCAAAATCGGGACAGGTTTTACGAGCAGTACTTC
>TRBV6-5|NA|TRBJ2-3|once
CASRRDTTDTQYF
TGTGCCAGCCGACGGGACACCACAGATACGCAGTATTTT
>TRBV6-6|TRBD1|TRBJ1-1|NA
CASRDGQGAAEAFF
TGTGCCAGCAGAGATGGACAGGGGGCGGCGGAAGCTTTCTTT
>TRBV27|TRBD1|TRBJ2-3|NA
CASSLRTGGGTHTDTQYF
TGTGCCAGCAGTTTACGGACAGGGGGTGGCACACACACAGATACGCAGTATTTT
>TRBV28|NA|TRBJ1-1|NA
CASSLWAGNTEAFF
TGTGCCAGCAGTTTATGGGCGGGGAACACTGAAGCTTTCTTT
>TRBV3-1/TRBV3-2|NA|TRBJ1-2|NA
CASSPRQGKGYTF
TGTGCCAGCAGCCCTCGGCAGGGGAAGGGCTACACCTTC
>TRBV19|TRBD2|TRBJ2-2|NA
CASSTGQTSGFTGELFF
TGTGCCAGTAGTACCGGACAGACTAGCGGGTTCACCGGGGAGCTGTTTTTT
>TRBV15|TRBD1|TRBJ2-7|NA
CATSKLDRGGVEQYF
TGTGCCACCAGCAAACTGGACAGGGGAGGGGTCGAGCAGTACTTC
>TRBV3-1/TRBV3-2|TRBD2|TRBJ2-7|NA
CASSPRGTSGRGKDEQYF
TGTGCCAGCAGCCCACGAGGTACTAGCGGGAGGGGGAAGGACGAGCAGTACTTC
>TRBV3-1/TRBV3-2|TRBD2|TRBJ2-2|NA
CASSHSEGLARLWELFF
TGTGCCAGCAGCCATTCCGAGGGACTAGCGCGGTTGTGGGAGCTGTTTTTT
>TRBV5-6|NA|TRBJ1-2|NA
CASSLGVALGYTF
TGTGCCAGCAGCTTGGGGGTAGCGTTGGGCTACACCTTC
>TRBV19|NA|TRBJ1-1|NA
CASGRGMNTEAFF
TGTGCCAGTGGCAGGGGAATGAACACTGAAGCTTTCTTT
>TRBV10-2|NA|TRBJ2-2|NA
CASSGSSRGTGELFF
TGCGCCAGCAGTGGTTCTAGTCGGGGCACCGGGGAGCTGTTTTTT
>TRBV10-1|NA|TRBJ2-2|NA
CASSLTITGELFF
TGCGCCAGCAGCCTAACCATCACCGGGGAGCTGTTTTTT
>TRBV7-9|TRBD2|TRBJ2-5|NA
CASHTSGGSVETQYF
TGTGCCAGCCACACTAGCGGGGGGTCTGTAGAGACCCAGTACTTC
>TRBV5-4|TRBD1|TRBJ2-6|NA
CASSLKHRTGSGANVLTF
TGTGCCAGCAGCTTGAAACACAGGACAGGGTCTGGGGCCAACGTCCTGACTTTC
>TRBV28|NA|TRBJ1-5|NA
CASRSGSGGQPQHF
TGTGCCAGCAGATCGGGATCCGGGGGGCAGCCCCAGCATTTT
>TRBV7-6|TRBD2|TRBJ2-2|NA
CASSLVGPSGGYTGELFF
TGTGCCAGCAGCTTAGTTGGCCCTAGCGGGGGGTACACCGGGGAGCTGTTTTTT
>TRBV10-3|NA|TRBJ1-1|NA
CAAGVQTEAFF
TGTGCCGCGGGGGTTCAGACTGAAGCTTTCTTT
>TRBV6-4|TRBD1|TRBJ1-6|few
CAGTVLLDRDPSPLNSPLHF
TGTGCCGGAACCGTGCTCCTGGACAGGGATCCATCGCCACTTAATTCACCCCTCCACTTT
>TRBV3-1/TRBV3-2|TRBD2|TRBJ2-1|once
CASSQDGWAGALNEQFF
TGTGCCAGCAGCCAAGATGGGTGGGCGGGAGCTTTGAATGAGCAGTTCTTC
>TRBV18|TRBD1|TRBJ2-3|once
CASSVQGQGADTQYF
TGTGCCAGCTCCGTACAGGGACAGGGAGCAGATACGCAGTATTTT
>TRBV3-1/TRBV3-2|NA|TRBJ2-7|NA
CASSQDFGRGGYEQYF
TGTGCCAGCAGCCAAGACTTCGGCAGGGGTGGCTACGAGCAGTACTTC
>TRBV3-1/TRBV3-2|TRBD1|TRBJ2-7|NA
CASSQGDRITF
TGTGCCAGCAGCCAGGGGGACAGAATAACTTTC
>TRBV24-1|TRBD1|TRBJ1-1|NA
CATSDHGGGGEAFF
TGTGCCACCAGTGATCACGGAGGGGGCGGTGAAGCTTTCTTT
>TRBV19|NA|TRBJ1-5|NA
CASSILEGKQPQHF
TGTGCCAGTAGTATATTAGAGGGAAAACAGCCCCAGCATTTT
>TRBV5-1|NA|TRBJ1-1|NA
CASSLEGDTTEAFF
TGCGCCAGCAGCTTGGAGGGGGATACCACTGAAGCTTTCTTT